This record covers a single T cell receptor (beta chain). Its antigen is as yet unknown. Clones were sequenced by immunoSEQ multiplex PCR, and TCRdb holds only the in-frame ones, with some missing. Here the sample spans roughly 45,000 clones, about 93% being singletons. These data originate in a study of cytomegalovirus exposure and HLA in healthy donors. Overall study results and limits: Accounts indicate the classifier identified cytomegalovirus status with strong specificity and sensitivity.

CDR1 and CDR2 (germline): SGHRS, YFSETQ. The J segment lost 6 bases and the V segment lost 4 bases, leaving 9 bases of the junction unmatched. The CDR3 totals 15 residues. The genes are TRBV5-1 and TRBJ1-2, with 10 bases aligning to TRBD1. This receptor was taken from a woman under 30 in good health and CMV-seropositive. The sample consisted of PBMCs. The CDR3 region has the DNA TGCGCCAGCAGCCTGACTGGGGACAGGGGAAATGGCTACACCTTC. Translating gives CASSLTGDRGNGYTF. Full variable domain (rest looked up from reference TRBV5-1 and TRBJ1-2): KAGVTQTPRYLIKTRGQQVTLSCSPISGHRSVSWYQQTPGQGLQFLFEYFSETQRNKGNFPGRFSGRQFSNSRSEMNVSTLELGDSALYLCASSLTGDRGNGYTFGSGTRLTVV.